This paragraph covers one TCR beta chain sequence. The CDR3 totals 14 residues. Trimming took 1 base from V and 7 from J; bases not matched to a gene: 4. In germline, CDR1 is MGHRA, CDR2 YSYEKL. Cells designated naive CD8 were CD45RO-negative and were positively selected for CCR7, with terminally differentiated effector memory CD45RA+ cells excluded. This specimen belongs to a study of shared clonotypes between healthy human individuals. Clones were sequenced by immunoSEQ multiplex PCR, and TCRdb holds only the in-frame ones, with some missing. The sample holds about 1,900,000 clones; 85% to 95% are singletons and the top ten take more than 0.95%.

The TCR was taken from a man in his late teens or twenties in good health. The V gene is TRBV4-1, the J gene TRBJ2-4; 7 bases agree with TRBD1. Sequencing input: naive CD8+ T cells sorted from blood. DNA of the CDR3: TGCGCCAGCAGCCAAGCGCCGGGACAGAACATTCAGTACTTC. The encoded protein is CASSQAPGQNIQYF.